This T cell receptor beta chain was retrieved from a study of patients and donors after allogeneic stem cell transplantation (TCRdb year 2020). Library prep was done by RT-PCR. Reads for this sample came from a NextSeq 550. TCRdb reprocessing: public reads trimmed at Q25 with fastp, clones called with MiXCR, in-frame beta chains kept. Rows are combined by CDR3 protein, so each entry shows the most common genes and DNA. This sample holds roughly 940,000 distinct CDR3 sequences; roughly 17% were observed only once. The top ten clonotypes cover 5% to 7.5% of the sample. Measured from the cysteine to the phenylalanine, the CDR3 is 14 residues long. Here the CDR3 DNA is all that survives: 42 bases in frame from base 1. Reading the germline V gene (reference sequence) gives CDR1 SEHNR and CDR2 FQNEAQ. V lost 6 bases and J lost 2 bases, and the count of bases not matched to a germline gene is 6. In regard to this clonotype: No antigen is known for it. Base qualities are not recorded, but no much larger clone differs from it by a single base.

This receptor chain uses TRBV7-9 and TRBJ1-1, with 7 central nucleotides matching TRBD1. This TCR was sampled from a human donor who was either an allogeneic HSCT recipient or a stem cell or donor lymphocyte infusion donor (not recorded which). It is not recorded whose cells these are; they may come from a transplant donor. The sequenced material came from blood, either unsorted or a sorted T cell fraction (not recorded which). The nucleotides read TGTGCCAGCAGGAGAGACAGGGATAACACTGAAGCTTTCTTT. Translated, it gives CASRRDRDNTEAFF.